The 30 T cell receptor beta chains in this list originate from one sample, sequenced in a study of T cell changes during pregnancy in multiple sclerosis. Data came from immunoSEQ multiplex PCR; TCRdb stores just in-frame clones and leaves some out. The sample yields about 76,000 clones, more than 85% seen once. The material sequenced was peripheral blood, taken in the first trimester of pregnancy. Every receptor here comes from a female donor in good health, enrolled as a control in a pregnancy study.

This CDR3 is CASSLGTATEAFF. In DNA, the CDR3 is TGTGCCAGCTCACTAGGGACAGCTACTGAAGCTTTCTTT. V gene TRBV18 combines with J gene TRBJ1-1, with TRBD1 identical over 7 bases. V shed 4 bases, J shed 5 bases, and the junction held 4 bases outside the gene matches. The CDR3 runs to 13 residues. Germline loops: CDR1 KGHSH, CDR2 LQKENI.

The gene calls are TRBV27 and TRBJ1-2; possible D gene TRBD1, 6 bases. The germline V gene encodes CDR1 MNHEY and CDR2 SMNVEV (reference sequence). CDR3 length: 14 residues. Deletions cut 6 bases from V and 7 bases from J, with 18 bases between. In nucleotides, the CDR3 is TGTGCCAGCAGCAATTTGGGGGGAGGGGGTGGCTACACCTTC. It translates to CASSNLGGGGGYTF.

The rearrangement uses TRBV27 and TRBJ1-2, with 8 bases identical to TRBD1. Germline V gene sequence: CDR1 MNHEY, CDR2 SMNVEV (reference sequence). V gave up 3 bases and J gave up 8 bases; unmatched junction bases: 11. This CDR3 spans 15 amino acids. The CDR3 protein is CASSFMGQATTGYTF. CDR3 bases: TGTGCCAGCAGTTTTATGGGACAGGCGACTACGGGCTACACCTTC.

This chain links TRBV5-4 with TRBJ2-1; 14 nucleotides line up with TRBD2. Germline CDR1 and CDR2: SGHNT and YYREEE (reference sequence). The CDR3 contains 16 residues. Unmatched junction bases numbered 8, after V lost 4 bases and J lost 8 bases. The CDR3 nucleotides are TGTGCCAGCAGCACCAGACTAGCGGGAGGGCCCCATGAGCAGTTCTTC. Translated, it gives CASSTRLAGGPHEQFF.

The chain combines TRBV28 with TRBJ1-5; D ambiguous. Trimming shortened V by 8 bases and J by 5 bases, and 16 bases separated the two germline ends. The CDR3 runs to 14 residues. Germline CDR1 and CDR2: MDHEN and SYDVKM. The CDR3 sequence: CASHNDLAHQPQHF. CDR3 bases: TGTGCCAGCCATAACGATCTAGCCCATCAGCCCCAGCATTTT.

The chain couples TRBV4-1 to TRBJ2-3; 7 bases match TRBD2. CDR1 and CDR2 from the germline V gene are MGHRA and YSYEKL. This CDR3 spans 15 amino acids. V shed 4 bases, J shed 5 bases, and the junction held 9 bases outside the gene matches. The chain's CDR3 is CASSPRYGGGDTQYF. In nucleotides, the CDR3 is TGCGCCAGCAGCCCCCGGTACGGCGGGGGAGATACGCAGTATTTT.

The V and J genes are TRBV27 and TRBJ2-1, with D possibly TRBD2 on 6 matching bases. There are 14 residues in the CDR3. V was trimmed by 8 bases and J by 5 bases, leaving 16 bases between them. Germline CDR1 MNHEY, CDR2 SMNVEV (reference sequence). The CDR3, as DNA: TGTGCCAGCGCCTCGGGAGTAGTGAACAATGAGCAGTTCTTC. It specifies CASASGVVNNEQFF.

The chain links TRBV5-6 to TRBJ1-2; 7 positions match TRBD1. CDR1 is SGHDT, CDR2 YYEEEE, per germline. CDR3 length equals 14 residues. Trimming took 5 bases from V and 8 from J; bases not matched to a gene: 12. CDR3 protein: CASRPIDRVIGYTF. The CDR3 coding sequence is TGTGCCAGCAGGCCCATAGACAGGGTCATCGGCTACACCTTC.

The chain is built from TRBV2 and TRBJ2-7; 11 bases align to TRBD2. The V gene's germline CDR1 is SNHLY and CDR2 FYNNEI. Trimming removed 5 bases from V and 6 bases from J; junction bases left unmatched: 6. The CDR3 runs to 14 residues. The CDR3 protein is CASSSLAGVFEQYF. The CDR3, as DNA: TGTGCCAGCAGTTCACTAGCGGGAGTCTTCGAGCAGTACTTC.

This chain joins TRBV6-5 and TRBJ2-2; TRBD1 matches 7 bases. The CDR3 sequence is 13 residues long. The germline V gene encodes CDR1 MNHEY and CDR2 SVGAGI. With 6 bases clipped from V and 6 bases from J, the junction kept 4 bases outside the gene matches. The CDR3: CASRTGMAGELFF. The CDR3 DNA follows: TGTGCCAGCAGGACAGGGATGGCCGGGGAGCTGTTTTTT.

Only one count was recorded for this clone. The rearrangement links TRBV28 to TRBJ2-7, with D possibly being TRBD2 (5 bases). Trimming left V 2 bases short and J 0 bases short, with 11 bases between. In germline, CDR1 is MDHEN, CDR2 SYDVKM. CDR3 size: 15 residues. The CDR3 loop is CASSLSKGSSYEQYF. The CDR3 DNA sequence: TGTGCCAGCAGTTTAAGTAAAGGGAGCTCCTACGAGCAGTACTTC.

The chain carries TRBV7-9 and TRBJ1-1; no clear D gene. The V end was cut by 5 bases, the J end by 3 bases, with 16 bases between. This CDR3 is 15 amino acids long. Germline CDR1 reads SEHNR; CDR2 reads FQNEAQ (reference sequence). The CDR3 sequence: CASSPAVAGDTEAFF. In DNA, the CDR3 is TGTGCCAGCAGCCCGGCGGTCGCCGGGGACACTGAAGCTTTCTTT.

V gene TRBV7-9 combines with J gene TRBJ2-1; TRBD2 matches 8 bases. V was clipped by 2 bases and J by 6 bases; unmatched bases: 6. Germline loops: CDR1 SEHNR, CDR2 FQNEAQ (reference sequence). The CDR3 extends over 15 amino acids. CDR3 amino acids: CASSLKGLAGNEQFF. The CDR3 DNA follows: TGTGCCAGCAGCTTAAAGGGGCTAGCGGGCAATGAGCAGTTCTTC.

The V call is TRBV9, the J call TRBJ2-3; tentative D call: TRBD2 (5 bases). V lost 3 bases to trimming and J lost 0 bases, with 14 bases between them. Germline loops: CDR1 SGDLS, CDR2 YYNGEE. The CDR3 contains 16 residues. The CDR3 coding sequence is TGTGCCAGCAGCGCAGAGGGTTTAGGAAGCACAGATACGCAGTATTTT. Translated: CASSAEGLGSTDTQYF.

The V and J genes are TRBV12-2 and TRBJ2-1; the table's D call, TRBD1, was not checked against the DNA. TRBV12-2 is deemed a pseudogene. CDR3 length: 17 residues. CDR3 nucleotide sequence: TGTGCAAGTCGCCCCCGGAACGAGGCAGGGGCCAACAATGAGCAGTTCTTC. Translated, it gives CASRPRNEAGANNEQFF.

The chain combines TRBV20-1 with TRBJ2-7; D is uncertain. CDR3 size: 11 residues. V dropped 4 bases and J dropped 2 bases, with 6 bases sitting between them. Germline CDR1 reads DFQATT; CDR2 reads SNEGSKA (reference sequence). This CDR3 reads CSAKTPYEQYF. The CDR3 region has the DNA TGCAGTGCTAAGACACCCTACGAGCAGTACTTC.

The CDR3 region is CASSLGQPMNTEAFF. Written as DNA, the CDR3 is TGCGCCAGCAGCTTGGGACAGCCTATGAACACTGAAGCTTTCTTT. This chain links TRBV5-1 with TRBJ1-1; D is possibly TRBD1 (5 bases). Trimming stripped 0 bases from V and 0 bases from J, with 9 bases between. CDR1 SGHRS and CDR2 YFSETQ come from the germline V gene. The CDR3 spans 15 residues.

This chain joins TRBV25-1 and TRBJ2-5; possible D gene TRBD2, 5 bases. The CDR3 totals 14 residues. CDR1 is MGHDK, CDR2 SYGVNS, per germline. Trimming cost V 6 bases and J 5 bases, with 16 bases left between them. The CDR3 protein is CASSRDVAWETQYF. In DNA, the CDR3 is TGTGCCAGCAGCCGAGATGTAGCGTGGGAGACCCAGTACTTC.

V and J are TRBV6-1 and TRBJ2-7; 11 bases line up with TRBD1. V trimming: 3 bases; J trimming: 0 bases; junction bases outside the gene matches: 1. The CDR3 totals 15 residues. Germline V gives CDR1 MNHNS, CDR2 SASEGT. CDR3 amino acids: CASSEGTGGSYEQYF. The CDR3 DNA is TGTGCCAGCAGTGAGGGGACAGGGGGCTCCTACGAGCAGTACTTC.

V and J are TRBV29-1 and TRBJ1-1; D call uncertain. Looked up from germline, CDR1 is SQVTM and CDR2 is ANQGSEA. V was pared by 0 bases and J by 0 bases, with 26 bases between. The CDR3 is 20 amino acids. The CDR3 coding sequence is TGCAGCGTTGAAGATCCGGGGTCGGCACCGGTCCCTTTCATGAACACTGAAGCTTTCTTT. It codes for CSVEDPGSAPVPFMNTEAFF.

V gene TRBV5-4 combines with J gene TRBJ1-2; D ambiguous. V lost 2 bases, J lost 10 bases, and 15 bases lay in between. This CDR3 spans 13 amino acids. Germline V lookup: CDR1 SGHNT, CDR2 YYREEE (reference sequence). The CDR3 DNA reads as TGTGCCAGCAGCTTAGAATCCGGGTTGTTCTACACCTTC. Protein sequence: CASSLESGLFYTF.

V and J are TRBV2 and TRBJ2-1; TRBD2 matches at 12 bases. V lost 2 bases and J lost 6; bases outside the gene matches: 8. The CDR3 loop spans 17 amino acids. CDR1 and CDR2 from the germline V gene are SNHLY and FYNNEI. The CDR3 is CASSEKRASGRANEQFF. CDR3 sequence (DNA): TGTGCCAGCAGTGAAAAGCGGGCTAGCGGGAGGGCCAATGAGCAGTTCTTC.

The genes are TRBV4-1 and TRBJ1-4, with 9 bases aligning to TRBD1. CDR1 is MGHRA, CDR2 YSYEKL, per germline. J lost 8 bases, V lost 2 bases, and 9 bases had no gene match. The CDR3 is made up of 16 amino acids. CDR3 DNA: TGCGCCAGCAGCCAACCAGACAGGGGGTCGGCGGAAAAACTGTTTTTT. Protein: CASSQPDRGSAEKLFF.

The chain joins TRBV15 to TRBJ2-7; 9 bases align to TRBD2. CDR3 length: 16 amino acids. V was pared by 1 base and J by 2 bases, with 6 bases of the junction left unmatched. Per the germline V gene, CDR1 is LNHNV and CDR2 is YYDKDF (reference sequence). The CDR3 sequence: CATSRGSLAGTYEQYF. CDR3 nucleotides: TGTGCCACCAGCAGAGGGAGTCTAGCGGGAACCTACGAGCAGTACTTC.

The rearrangement links TRBV7-9 to TRBJ2-7, with D unclear. The germline CDR1 and CDR2 sequences are SEHNR and FQNEAQ (reference sequence). V lost 5 bases to trimming and J lost 2 bases, with 7 bases between them. The CDR3 runs to 12 residues. The CDR3 reads CASSPVAYEQYF. The CDR3 region has the DNA TGTGCCAGCAGCCCTGTTGCCTACGAGCAGTACTTC.

This chain links TRBV7-8 with TRBJ2-7, with 7 bases fitting TRBD1. The germline CDR1 and CDR2 sequences are SGHVS and FQNEAQ. The CDR3 has 14 residues. V gave up 1 base and J gave up 5 bases; unmatched junction bases: 5. The CDR3 sequence is CASSLGAGGNEQYF. The DNA for the CDR3 is TGTGCCAGCAGCTTAGGGGCAGGGGGAAACGAGCAGTACTTC.

V and J are TRBV5-1 and TRBJ2-7; TRBD2 matches at 9 bases. Germline CDR1 reads SGHRS; CDR2 reads YFSETQ. After removal of 4 bases from V and 6 bases from J, the junction contained 5 bases not matched to a gene. This CDR3 comprises 13 residues. As DNA, the CDR3 is TGCGCCAGCAGCGGGACTAGCATCGCCGAGCAGTACTTC. Translating it yields CASSGTSIAEQYF. The full variable domain, with the rest looked up from reference TRBV5-1 and TRBJ2-7, is KAGVTQTPRYLIKTRGQQVTLSCSPISGHRSVSWYQQTPGQGLQFLFEYFSETQRNKGNFPGRFSGRQFSNSRSEMNVSTLELGDSALYLCASSGTSIAEQYFGPGTRLTVT.

The chain joins TRBV6-5 to TRBJ2-2, with D perhaps matching TRBD2 (6 bases). Looked up from germline, CDR1 is MNHEY and CDR2 is SVGAGI. The CDR3 contains 14 residues. Trimming left V 7 bases short and J 6 bases short, with 15 bases between. The DNA for the CDR3 is TGTGCCAGCAACCTACTAGCAGGTCCCGGGGAGCTGTTTTTT. It specifies CASNLLAGPGELFF.

This chain uses TRBV21-1 with TRBJ2-5; no DNA check was done on the table's D call, TRBD1. TRBV21-1 is a pseudogene. CDR3 length equals 17 residues. CDR3: CASIKYGWWGLEETQYF. The CDR3, as DNA: TGTGCCAGCATCAAATACGGTTGGTGGGGCCTAGAAGAGACCCAGTACTTC.

The table lists this clone with a count of one. This chain's CDR3 is CASSLSPAGEQYF. CDR3 nucleotides: TGTGCCAGCAGCTTGTCACCAGCGGGCGAGCAGTACTTC. The genes are TRBV11-3 and TRBJ2-7; perhaps TRBD2 as D (6 bases). Germline V gives CDR1 SGHNT, CDR2 YENEEA. Between the trimmed V and J ends, which lost 3 bases and 6 bases, there was a span of 12 bases. CDR3 length: 13 amino acids. Drawing the rest from reference TRBV11-3 and TRBJ2-7, the complete variable domain is EAGVVQSPRYKIIEKKQPVAFWCNPISGHNTLYWYLQNLGQGPELLIRYENEEAVDDSQLPKDRFSAERLKGVDSTLKIQPAELGDSAVYLCASSLSPAGEQYFGPGTRLTVT.